Listed below are T cell receptor beta chains from one sample, sequenced in a study of beta chain features in type 1 diabetes. Assay used: immunoSEQ multiplex PCR; TCRdb lists only in-frame clones, some missing. The data contain roughly 130,000 clones, about 8.7% of them singletons. Sequenced: central memory CD4+ T cells from blood. The receptors originated from a man younger than 35 in good health. Each CDR3 is given with its conserved first and last residue. Fields, in order: clone size, D gene, J gene, V gene, CDR3 DNA, CDR3 protein. The D gene is left open where the match is weak. Clone size appears in some rows only: once, few, many, or a class for an expanded clone.

clone size: .
D gene: TRBD1
J gene: TRBJ1-2
V gene: TRBV18
CDR3 DNA: TGTGCCAGCTCACCGGACAGGGATTATGGCTACACCTTC
CDR3 protein: CASSPDRDYGYTF

clone size: few
D gene: TRBD1
J gene: TRBJ1-5
V gene: TRBV7-2
CDR3 DNA: TGTGCCAGCAGCTTATGGGGACAGAGTAGCAATCAGCCCCAGCATTTT
CDR3 protein: CASSLWGQSSNQPQHF

clone size: .
D gene: TRBD2
J gene: TRBJ2-3
V gene: TRBV7-9
CDR3 DNA: TGTGCCAGCAGCAACAGGGGACTAGCGGGGGCGGATACGCAGTATTTT
CDR3 protein: CASSNRGLAGADTQYF

clone size: many
D gene: .
J gene: TRBJ1-1
V gene: TRBV29-1
CDR3 DNA: TGCAGCGTTCAAATGTCGGGGAACACTGAAGCTTTCTTT
CDR3 protein: CSVQMSGNTEAFF

clone size: few
D gene: .
J gene: TRBJ2-3
V gene: TRBV10-3
CDR3 DNA: TGTGCCATCAGTGGAGTATTTACTAGCACAGATACGCAGTATTTT
CDR3 protein: CAISGVFTSTDTQYF

clone size: .
D gene: .
J gene: TRBJ1-2
V gene: TRBV7-8
CDR3 DNA: TGTGCCAGCAGCTTAGCAGGGATGGGAGATGGCTACACCTTC
CDR3 protein: CASSLAGMGDGYTF

clone size: few
D gene: TRBD1
J gene: TRBJ2-3
V gene: TRBV12-5
CDR3 DNA: TGTGCTAGTGGTTACGTTCTGGATGGACAGGCGGGCCCTAGCACAGATACGCAGTATTTT
CDR3 protein: CASGYVLDGQAGPSTDTQYF

clone size: .
D gene: .
J gene: TRBJ2-4
V gene: TRBV18
CDR3 DNA: TGTGCCAGCTCACCACCCGAAGGGGCAAACATTCAGTACTTC
CDR3 protein: CASSPPEGANIQYF

clone size: .
D gene: .
J gene: TRBJ2-1
V gene: TRBV5-1
CDR3 DNA: TGCGCCAGCAGCGAGGCCGTGGACGGACGGGGTGAGCAGTTCTTC
CDR3 protein: CASSEAVDGRGEQFF

clone size: .
D gene: TRBD1
J gene: TRBJ2-3
V gene: TRBV4-1
CDR3 DNA: TGCGCCAGCAGCCAAGATGACAGGGGAACCACAGATACGCAGTATTTT
CDR3 protein: CASSQDDRGTTDTQYF

clone size: .
D gene: TRBD2
J gene: TRBJ2-3
V gene: TRBV7-3
CDR3 DNA: TGTGCCAGCAGCACTAGCGGGGCCACAGATACGCAGTATTTT
CDR3 protein: CASSTSGATDTQYF

clone size: .
D gene: .
J gene: TRBJ2-2
V gene: TRBV7-6
CDR3 DNA: TGTGCCAGCAGCTCCCAGGGCGGCGCGAACACCGGGGAGCTGTTTTTT
CDR3 protein: CASSSQGGANTGELFF

clone size: few
D gene: TRBD2
J gene: TRBJ2-3
V gene: TRBV4-3
CDR3 DNA: TGCGCCAGCAGCCAAGAAGGCCTAGCGGGGTGGGATACGCAGTATTTT
CDR3 protein: CASSQEGLAGWDTQYF

clone size: few
D gene: TRBD1
J gene: TRBJ2-3
V gene: TRBV5-1
CDR3 DNA: TGCGCCAGCAGCGCGGGACAGGGTAGCGGGGATACGCAGTATTTT
CDR3 protein: CASSAGQGSGDTQYF

clone size: few
D gene: .
J gene: TRBJ1-5
V gene: TRBV7-2
CDR3 DNA: TGTGCCAGCAGCTCGGACAGCCTTACCAATCAGCCCCAGCATTTT
CDR3 protein: CASSSDSLTNQPQHF

clone size: many
D gene: .
J gene: TRBJ2-4
V gene: TRBV5-1
CDR3 DNA: TGCGCCAGCAGCCCTGGGAGAAATACAGGGATAGCCAAAAACATTCAGTACTTC
CDR3 protein: CASSPGRNTGIAKNIQYF

clone size: .
D gene: TRBD2
J gene: TRBJ2-4
V gene: TRBV6-6
CDR3 DNA: TGTGCCAGCAGTTATGTCCGGGGGGTAGCCAAAAACATTCAGTACTTC
CDR3 protein: CASSYVRGVAKNIQYF

clone size: .
D gene: TRBD1
J gene: TRBJ1-1
V gene: TRBV4-1
CDR3 DNA: TGCGCCAGCAGCCAAGTTGGACAGGGGGCGAAGAAGGGCACTGAAGCTTTCTTT
CDR3 protein: CASSQVGQGAKKGTEAFF

clone size: few
D gene: .
J gene: TRBJ2-3
V gene: TRBV11-2
CDR3 DNA: TGTGCCAGCAGCCCACCCAGGGGGCGGGGGACCACTAGCACAGATACGCAGTATTTT
CDR3 protein: CASSPPRGRGTTSTDTQYF

clone size: .
D gene: .
J gene: TRBJ1-3
V gene: TRBV6-6
CDR3 DNA: TGTGCCAGCAGTTACGGCAGGGATGGAAACACCATATATTTT
CDR3 protein: CASSYGRDGNTIYF